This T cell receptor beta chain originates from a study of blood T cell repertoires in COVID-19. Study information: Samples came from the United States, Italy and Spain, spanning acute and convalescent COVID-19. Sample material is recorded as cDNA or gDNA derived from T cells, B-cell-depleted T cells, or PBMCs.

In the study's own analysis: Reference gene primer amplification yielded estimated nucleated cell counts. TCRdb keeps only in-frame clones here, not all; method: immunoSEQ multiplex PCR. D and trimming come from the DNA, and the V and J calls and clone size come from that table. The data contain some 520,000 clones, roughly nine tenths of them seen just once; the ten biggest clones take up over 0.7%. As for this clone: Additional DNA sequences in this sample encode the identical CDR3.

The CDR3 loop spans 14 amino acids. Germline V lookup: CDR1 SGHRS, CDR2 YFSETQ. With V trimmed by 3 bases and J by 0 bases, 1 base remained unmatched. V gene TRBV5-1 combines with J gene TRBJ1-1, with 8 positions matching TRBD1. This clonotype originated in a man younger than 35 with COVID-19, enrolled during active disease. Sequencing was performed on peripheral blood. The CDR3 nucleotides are TGCGCCAGCAGCTCGGGACAGGTGAACACTGAAGCTTTCTTT. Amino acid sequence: CASSSGQVNTEAFF.